This T cell receptor (beta chain) is drawn from a study of CD8+CD57+ T cells in acquired aplastic anemia. Study-level information: Sorted CD4+ plus CD8+ cells gave DNA averaging about 3.2 ug.

Notes on the study in general: The number of CD8+ CDR3 sequences shared by patients and controls was under 35.

V dropped 7 bases and J dropped 0; count of bases not matched to a gene: 8. The germline gives CDR1 SNHLY, CDR2 FYNNEI. The CDR3 has 15 amino acids. Regarding this clonotype: Its antigen is as yet unknown.

Sequencing was done on patients that had shown CD8+CD57+ cell expansion by flow cytometry. A severe acquired aplastic anemia diagnosis applied to all patients. Prior therapy had not been administered to any patient at the time of blood sampling. Researchers used genomic DNA as the template to profile TCR beta VDJ and CDR3. One entry per CDR3 protein results from TCRdb running MiXCR on the reads. Of some 150,000 distinct CDR3 sequences listed, 70% to 80% are singletons. Specimen: sorted CD4+, CD8+, or CD8+CD57+ T cells (not recorded which) from PBMCs. The chain recombines TRBV2 with TRBJ2-7; TRBD2 matches at 8 bases. This receptor was obtained from a human donor with aplastic anemia. The CDR3 protein is CASIGTRGSSYEQYF. DNA of the CDR3: TGTGCCAGCATTGGGACTAGGGGGTCCTCCTACGAGCAGTACTTC.